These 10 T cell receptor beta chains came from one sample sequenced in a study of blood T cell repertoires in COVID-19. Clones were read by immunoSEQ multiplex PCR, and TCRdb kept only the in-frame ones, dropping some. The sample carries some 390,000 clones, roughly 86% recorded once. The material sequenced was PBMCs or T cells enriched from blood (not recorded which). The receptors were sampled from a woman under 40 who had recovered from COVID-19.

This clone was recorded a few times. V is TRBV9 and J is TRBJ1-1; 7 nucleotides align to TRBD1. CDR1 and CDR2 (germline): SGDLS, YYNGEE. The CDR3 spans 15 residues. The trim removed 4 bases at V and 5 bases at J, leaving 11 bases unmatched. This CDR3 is CASSSTTGRTTEAFF. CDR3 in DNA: TGTGCCAGCAGCTCCACGACAGGGAGGACAACTGAAGCTTTCTTT. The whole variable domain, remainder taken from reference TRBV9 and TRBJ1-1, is DSGVTQTPKHLITATGQRVTLRCSPRSGDLSVYWYQQSLDQGLQFLIQYYNGEERAKGNILERFSAQQFPDLHSELNLSSLELGDSALYFCASSSTTGRTTEAFFGQGTRLTVV.

The DNA of the CDR3 is TGTGCCAGCAGCCGGAGCGTCTTAAATTCACCCCTCCACTTT. Its translation: CASSRSVLNSPLHF. The chain is built from TRBV6-5 and TRBJ1-6; D is unresolved. The CDR3 consists of 14 residues. Germline V gives CDR1 MNHEY, CDR2 SVGAGI. The germline V and J ends were trimmed by 6 bases and 7 bases, with 13 bases remaining between them.

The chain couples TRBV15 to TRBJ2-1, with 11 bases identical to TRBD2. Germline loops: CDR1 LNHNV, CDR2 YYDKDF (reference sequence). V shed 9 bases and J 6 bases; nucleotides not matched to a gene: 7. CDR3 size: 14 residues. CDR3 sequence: CATVAGGRSNEQFF. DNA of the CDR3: TGTGCCACTGTAGCGGGGGGGCGGTCCAATGAGCAGTTCTTC.

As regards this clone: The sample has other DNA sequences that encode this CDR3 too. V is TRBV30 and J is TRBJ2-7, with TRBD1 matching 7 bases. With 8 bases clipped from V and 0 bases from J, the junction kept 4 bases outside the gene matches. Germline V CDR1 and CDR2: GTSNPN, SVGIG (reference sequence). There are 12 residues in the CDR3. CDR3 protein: CAGRDSSYEQYF. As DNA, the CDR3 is TGTGCCGGACGGGACAGCTCCTACGAGCAGTACTTC.

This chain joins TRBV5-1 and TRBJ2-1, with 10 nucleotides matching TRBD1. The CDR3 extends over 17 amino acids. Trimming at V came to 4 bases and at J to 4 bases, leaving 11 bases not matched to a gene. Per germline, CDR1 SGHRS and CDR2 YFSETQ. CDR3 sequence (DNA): TGCGCCAGCAGCCAGACAGGGGGCATGAGAATATACAATGAGCAGTTCTTC. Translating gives CASSQTGGMRIYNEQFF.

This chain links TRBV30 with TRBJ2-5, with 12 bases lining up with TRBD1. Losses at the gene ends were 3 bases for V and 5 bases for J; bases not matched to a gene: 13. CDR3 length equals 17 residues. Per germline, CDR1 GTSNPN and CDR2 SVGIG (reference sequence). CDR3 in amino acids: CAWRPHPGQGAQETQYF. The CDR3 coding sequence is TGTGCCTGGAGGCCACACCCGGGACAGGGGGCTCAGGAGACCCAGTACTTC.

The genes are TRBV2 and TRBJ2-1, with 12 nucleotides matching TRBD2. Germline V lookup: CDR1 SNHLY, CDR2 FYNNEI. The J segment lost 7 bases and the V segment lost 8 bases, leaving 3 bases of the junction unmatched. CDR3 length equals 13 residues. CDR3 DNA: TGTGCCAGCCTCGGACTAGCGGGAAATGAGCAGTTCTTC. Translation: CASLGLAGNEQFF.

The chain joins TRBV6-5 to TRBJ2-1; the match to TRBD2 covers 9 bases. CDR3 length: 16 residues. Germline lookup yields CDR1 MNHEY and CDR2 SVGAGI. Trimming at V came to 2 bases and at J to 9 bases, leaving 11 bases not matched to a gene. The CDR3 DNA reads TGTGCCAGCAGTTACCCTCTGGGGACTAGCAGTGGTGAGCAGTTCTTC. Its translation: CASSYPLGTSSGEQFF.

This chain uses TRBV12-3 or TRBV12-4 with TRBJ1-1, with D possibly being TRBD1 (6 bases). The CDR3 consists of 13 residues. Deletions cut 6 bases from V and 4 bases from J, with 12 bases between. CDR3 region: CASSVRDTTEAFF. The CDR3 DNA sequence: TGTGCCAGCAGCGTCCGGGACACCACTGAAGCTTTCTTT.

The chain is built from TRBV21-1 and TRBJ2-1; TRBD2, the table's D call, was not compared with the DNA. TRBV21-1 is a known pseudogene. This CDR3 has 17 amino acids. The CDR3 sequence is CASSKDPSLALYNEQFF. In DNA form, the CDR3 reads TGTGCCAGCAGCAAGGATCCTAGCTTGGCACTATACAATGAGCAGTTCTTC.